The 20 T cell receptor beta chains presented below share a single source sample, sequenced in a study of cytomegalovirus exposure and HLA in healthy donors. Only in-frame clones appear in the TCRdb table, and some are missing; sequencing was by immunoSEQ multiplex PCR. The data contain hundreds of thousands of clones, about 88% of them seen just once; the ten biggest clones take up more than 10%. The sequenced material came from PBMCs. The receptor source for this set is a man aged 18 to 30 in good health and CMV-seropositive.

The sample holds a few counts of this clone. This chain joins TRBV30 and TRBJ1-5; the D is unclear. Trimming shortened V by 6 bases and J by 6 bases, and 15 bases separated the two germline ends. CDR1 GTSNPN and CDR2 SVGIG come from the germline V gene (reference sequence). This CDR3 is built from 13 residues. The CDR3 DNA sequence: TGTGCCTGTACGGGGTATTCGGGTCAGCCCCAGCATTTT. Protein sequence: CACTGYSGQPQHF.

CDR3 DNA sequence: TGTGCCAGCACTTCGGACTTTCGTGGGTCCTACGAGCAGTACTTC. Its translation: CASTSDFRGSYEQYF. V gene TRBV6-1 combines with J gene TRBJ2-7, with D perhaps matching TRBD2 (5 bases). This CDR3 has 15 amino acids. Germline CDR1 reads MNHNS; CDR2 reads SASEGT. The V end was cut by 7 bases, the J end by 1 base, with 17 bases between.

This chain uses TRBV18 with TRBJ1-5; the D gene is possibly TRBD1 (5 bases). V dropped 3 bases and J dropped 1 base, with 10 bases sitting between them. The CDR3 covers 15 residues. In germline, CDR1 is KGHSH, CDR2 LQKENI. The CDR3 is CASSPGGTSNQPQHF. The CDR3, as DNA: TGTGCCAGCTCACCTGGGGGGACCAGCAATCAGCCCCAGCATTTT.

This clone was observed a few times. The chain is built from TRBV10-3 and TRBJ2-6; TRBD2 matches at 7 bases. The germline gives CDR1 ENHRY, CDR2 SYGVKD. With 6 bases clipped from V and 2 bases from J, the junction kept 13 bases outside the gene matches. The CDR3 spans 18 residues. CDR3 amino acids: CAISLTPSSGAGANVLTF. The CDR3 DNA is TGTGCCATCAGCCTCACTCCCTCGAGCGGGGCTGGGGCCAACGTCCTGACTTTC.

The V gene is TRBV6-5, the J gene TRBJ1-1; D gene ambiguous. This CDR3 region has 13 residues. Trimming removed 8 bases from V and 1 base from J, with 11 bases in between. Germline V CDR1 and CDR2: MNHEY, SVGAGI. The CDR3 loop reads CASWAGTNTEAFF. CDR3 bases: TGTGCCAGCTGGGCCGGCACGAACACTGAAGCTTTCTTT.

The chain is built from TRBV19 and TRBJ1-5; maybe TRBD1 (6 bases). Trimming removed 1 base at V and 7 bases at J, with 20 bases between. This CDR3 is built from 17 residues. Germline CDR1 and CDR2: LNHDA and SQIVND (reference sequence). This CDR3 is CASSIGGARGGGQPQHF. The CDR3 DNA follows: TGTGCCAGTAGTATAGGGGGTGCCAGGGGAGGTGGACAGCCCCAGCATTTT.

This rearrangement joins TRBV5-1 to TRBJ2-1, with D possibly matching TRBD1 (6 bases). This CDR3 region has 16 residues. Trimming shortened V by 3 bases and J by 0 bases, and 13 bases separated the two germline ends. Germline CDR1 SGHRS, CDR2 YFSETQ. The CDR3 bases are TGCGCCAGCAGCTCAGGACAGACAAGCTCCTACAATGAGCAGTTCTTC. Its translation is CASSSGQTSSYNEQFF.

J is TRBJ2-1 and V is TRBV19, with D perhaps matching TRBD2 (6 bases). V lost 6 bases and J lost 0, with 15 bases in between. Germline assignment: CDR1 LNHDA and CDR2 SQIVND (reference sequence). The CDR3 consists of 16 residues. The CDR3 loop is CASSNLAASSYNEQFF. The CDR3 DNA is TGTGCCAGTAGCAATTTAGCGGCCAGCTCCTACAATGAGCAGTTCTTC. The full variable domain, in which reference TRBV19 and TRBJ2-1 provide the parts outside the CDR3, is DGGITQSPKYLFRKEGQNVTLSCEQNLNHDAMYWYRQDPGQGLRLIYYSQIVNDFQKGDIAEGYSVSREKKESFPLTVTSAQKNPTAFYLCASSNLAASSYNEQFFGPGTRLTVL.

This clone was found a few times. The rearrangement joins TRBV10-3 to TRBJ2-7; 9 bases line up with TRBD1. CDR1 and CDR2 (germline): ENHRY, SYGVKD. This CDR3 spans 15 amino acids. Trimming at V came to 2 bases and at J to 7 bases, leaving 9 bases not matched to a gene. The CDR3 sequence: CAISEAGQGWREQYF. CDR3 nucleotide sequence: TGTGCCATCAGTGAGGCGGGACAGGGCTGGCGGGAGCAGTACTTC.

Concerning this clone: This may be a read error: a much more frequent sequence differs by one nucleotide. V and J are TRBV11-2 and TRBJ1-2, with D maybe TRBD1 (5 bases). Germline values: CDR1 SGHAT, CDR2 FQNNGV. The CDR3 length is 13 residues. V was clipped by 1 base and J by 4 bases, with 7 bases between them. In nucleotides, the CDR3 is TGTGCCAGCAGCTTAGGGGGCACCTATGGCTACACCTTC. Protein product: CASSLGGTYGYTF.

In its sample, this clone was seen a few times. This chain joins TRBV11-2 and TRBJ2-3; TRBD2 matches at 11 bases. J gave up 4 bases and V 5 bases, and 8 bases lay outside the gene matches. Germline V gene lookup returns CDR1 SGHAT and CDR2 FQNNGV. The CDR3 has 16 residues. The CDR3 loop is CASSRGTSGRSDTQYF. The CDR3 nucleotides read TGTGCCAGCAGCCGGGGGACTAGCGGTCGTTCAGATACGCAGTATTTT.

The chain combines TRBV2 with TRBJ1-2; D gene unclear. Trimming pared 3 bases from V and 3 bases from J, leaving 8 bases between. Germline CDR1 reads SNHLY; CDR2 reads FYNNEI. The CDR3 covers 13 residues. The CDR3 here is CASSETTDYGYTF. CDR3 bases: TGTGCCAGCAGTGAGACCACCGACTATGGCTACACCTTC.

This sequence joins TRBV7-9 and TRBJ2-1; D gene unclear. The CDR3 is made up of 11 amino acids. From germline, CDR1 is SEHNR and CDR2 FQNEAQ (reference sequence). V lost 6 bases to trimming and J lost 12 bases, with 12 bases between them. In DNA, the CDR3 is TGTGCCAGCAGTCCGGATAGCAGGCAGTTCTTC. It codes for CASSPDSRQFF.

This chain joins TRBV6-5 and TRBJ1-5; D gene uncertain. CDR1 MNHEY and CDR2 SVGAGI come from the germline V gene. The CDR3 is made up of 13 amino acids. The ends were cut back, 2 bases at V and 6 bases at J, with 8 bases in the middle. The CDR3 reads CASSYGISQPQHF. The DNA of the CDR3 is TGTGCCAGCAGTTACGGGATCAGTCAGCCCCAGCATTTT.

The V call is TRBV15, the J call TRBJ2-6; TRBD2 matches at 7 bases. The CDR3 spans 16 residues. Trimming at V came to 0 bases and at J to 2 bases, leaving 1 base not matched to a gene. CDR1 and CDR2 from the germline V gene are LNHNV and YYDKDF (reference sequence). CDR3: CATSRDAGAGANVLTF. CDR3 nucleotides: TGTGCCACCAGCAGAGATGCGGGGGCTGGGGCCAACGTCCTGACTTTC.

The chain links TRBV27 to TRBJ2-3, with TRBD2 as a possible D gene (6 bases). The length of the CDR3 is 15 residues. Germline CDR1 and CDR2: MNHEY and SMNVEV (reference sequence). V lost 3 bases, J lost 3 bases, and 13 bases lay in between. The CDR3 is CASSLSGRRTDTQYF. The CDR3 bases are TGTGCCAGCAGTTTGTCAGGGAGGAGGACAGATACGCAGTATTTT.

This rearrangement joins TRBV27 to TRBJ2-4; possibly TRBD1 for D (5 bases). Germline CDR1 and CDR2: MNHEY and SMNVEV (reference sequence). V was clipped by 5 bases and J by 0 bases, with 14 bases between them. The CDR3 runs to 16 residues. The CDR3 DNA is TGTGCCAGCAGTATATGGGGCACGCTAGCCAAAAACATTCAGTACTTC. This gives the protein CASSIWGTLAKNIQYF.

The chain couples TRBV28 to TRBJ1-1; no clear D gene. V gave up 1 base and J gave up 8 bases, with 11 bases separating them. The germline V gene encodes CDR1 MDHEN and CDR2 SYDVKM. The CDR3 consists of 13 residues. CDR3 amino acids: CASSLLGAVEAFF. The CDR3 nucleotides are TGTGCCAGCAGTTTATTAGGCGCGGTGGAAGCTTTCTTT.

The J gene is TRBJ2-7, the V gene TRBV11-2, with 11 bases that match TRBD2. Germline lookup yields CDR1 SGHAT and CDR2 FQNNGV. The junction had 2 bases not matched to a gene; V was cut back by 1 base and J by 6 bases. The CDR3 is 14 residues long. The CDR3 DNA reads as TGTGCCAGCAGCTTAGCAACTAGCGGGAGCGAGCAGTACTTC. It codes for CASSLATSGSEQYF.

The J gene is TRBJ1-1, the V gene TRBV5-6; D gene unclear. V was shortened by 2 bases and J by 8 bases, with 13 bases between the two germline ends. The length of the CDR3 is 13 residues. CDR1 is SGHDT and CDR2 is YYEEEE in the germline V gene. The CDR3 here is CASSFVDAEEAFF. In DNA form, the CDR3 reads TGTGCCAGCAGCTTTGTTGATGCGGAAGAAGCTTTCTTT. Full variable domain (outside the CDR3, taken from reference TRBV5-6 and TRBJ1-1): DAGVTQSPTHLIKTRGQQVTLRCSPKSGHDTVSWYQQALGQGPQFIFQYYEEEERQRGNFPDRFSGHQFPNYSSELNVNALLLGDSALYLCASSFVDAEEAFFGQGTRLTVV.